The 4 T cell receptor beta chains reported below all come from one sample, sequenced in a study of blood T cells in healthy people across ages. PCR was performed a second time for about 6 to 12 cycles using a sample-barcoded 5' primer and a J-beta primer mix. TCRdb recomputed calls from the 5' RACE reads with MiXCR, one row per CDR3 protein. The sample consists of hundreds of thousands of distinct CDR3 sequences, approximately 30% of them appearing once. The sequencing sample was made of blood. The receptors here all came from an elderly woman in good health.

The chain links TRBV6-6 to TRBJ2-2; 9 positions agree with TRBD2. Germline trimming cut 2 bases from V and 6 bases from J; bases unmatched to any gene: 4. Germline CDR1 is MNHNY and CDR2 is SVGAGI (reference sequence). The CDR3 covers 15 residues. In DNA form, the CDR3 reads TGTGCCAGCAGTTACGGCGGGGGGGCCTCCGGGGAGCTGTTTTTT. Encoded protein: CASSYGGGASGELFF.

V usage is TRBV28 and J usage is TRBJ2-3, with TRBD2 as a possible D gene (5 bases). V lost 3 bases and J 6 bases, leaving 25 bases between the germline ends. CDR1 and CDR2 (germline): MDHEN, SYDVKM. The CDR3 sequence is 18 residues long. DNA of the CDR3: TGTGCCAGCAGTTTGTCCCACCTTGGTAGCGCTACAACGGATACGCAGTATTTT. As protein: CASSLSHLGSATTDTQYF.

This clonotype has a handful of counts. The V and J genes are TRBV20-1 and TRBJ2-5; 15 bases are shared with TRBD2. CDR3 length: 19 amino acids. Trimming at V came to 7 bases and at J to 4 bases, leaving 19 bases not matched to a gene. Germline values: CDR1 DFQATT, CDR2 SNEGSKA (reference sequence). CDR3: CSVLEQRPGLAGGRETQYF. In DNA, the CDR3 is TGCAGTGTCCTGGAACAGCGGCCAGGACTAGCGGGGGGGCGAGAGACCCAGTACTTC.

CDR3 bases: TGTGCCAGCAGCCAATCGGGACAGGGATACTATGGCTACACCTTC. This encodes CASSQSGQGYYGYTF. This chain uses TRBV3-1 with TRBJ1-2, with 9 bases fitting TRBD1. V was pared by 2 bases and J by 3 bases, with 4 bases of the junction left unmatched. Looked up from germline, CDR1 is LGHDT and CDR2 is YNNKEL (reference sequence). The CDR3 has 15 residues.